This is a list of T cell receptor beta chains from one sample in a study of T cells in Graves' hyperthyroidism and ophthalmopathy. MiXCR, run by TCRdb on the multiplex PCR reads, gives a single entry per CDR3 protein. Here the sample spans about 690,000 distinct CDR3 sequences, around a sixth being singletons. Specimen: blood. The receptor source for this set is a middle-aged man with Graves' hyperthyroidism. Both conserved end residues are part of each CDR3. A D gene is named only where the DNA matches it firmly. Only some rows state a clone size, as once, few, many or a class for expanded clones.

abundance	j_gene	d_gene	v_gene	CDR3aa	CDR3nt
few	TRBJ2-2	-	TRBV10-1	CASSAGGINTGELFF	TGCGCCAGCAGCGCAGGGGGGATTAACACCGGGGAGCTGTTTTTT
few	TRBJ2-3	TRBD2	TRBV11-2	CASLGGLAGGQDTQYF	TGTGCCAGCTTAGGGGGACTAGCGGGAGGGCAGGATACGCAGTATTTT
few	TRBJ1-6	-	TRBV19	CASSRQGRNSPLHF	TGTGCCAGTAGTCGGCAGGGAAGGAATTCACCCCTCCACTTT
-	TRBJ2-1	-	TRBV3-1	CASSLHGSENNEQFF	TGTGCCAGCAGTCTACACGGGAGTGAAAACAATGAGCAGTTCTTC
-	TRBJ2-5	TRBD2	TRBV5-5	CASSPMGLAGGTETQYF	TGTGCCAGCAGCCCCATGGGACTAGCGGGAGGTACCGAGACCCAGTACTTC
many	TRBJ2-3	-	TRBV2	CASRRDRITDTQYF	TGTGCCAGCAGGCGGGACCGGATCACAGATACGCAGTATTTT
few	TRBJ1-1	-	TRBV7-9	CASSLQGMKAEAFF	TGTGCCAGCAGCTTGCAGGGGATGAAGGCTGAAGCTTTCTTT
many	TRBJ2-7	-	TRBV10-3	CAISESGGGYDEQYF	TGTGCCATCAGTGAGTCCGGCGGGGGCTATGACGAGCAGTACTTC
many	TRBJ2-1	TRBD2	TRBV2	CASSPGLAGLYNEQFF	TGTGCCAGCAGCCCTGGACTAGCGGGCCTCTACAATGAGCAGTTCTTC
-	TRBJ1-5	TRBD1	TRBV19	CASSTETGTGTYSNQPQHF	TGTGCCAGTAGTACCGAAACCGGGACAGGGACATATAGCAATCAGCCCCAGCATTTT
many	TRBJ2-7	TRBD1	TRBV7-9	CASSLAKQGIYEQYF	TGTGCCAGCAGCTTAGCGAAACAGGGGATCTACGAGCAGTACTTC
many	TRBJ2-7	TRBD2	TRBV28	CASRLAGGSYEQYF	TGTGCCAGCAGACTAGCGGGAGGTTCCTACGAGCAGTACTTC
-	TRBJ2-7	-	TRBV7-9	CASSLQGNEQYF	TGTGCCAGCAGCCTGCAAGGAAACGAGCAGTACTTC
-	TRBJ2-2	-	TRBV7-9	CASSPQVISGELFF	TGTGCCAGCAGCCCGCAGGTGATCAGCGGGGAGCTGTTTTTT
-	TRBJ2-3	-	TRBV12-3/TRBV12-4	CASSPRAGFTDTQYF	TGTGCCAGCAGCCCTAGGGCAGGCTTCACAGATACGCAGTATTTT
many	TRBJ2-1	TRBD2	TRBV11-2	CASINVGGREKFGEQFF	TGTGCCAGCATCAATGTGGGCGGGAGGGAAAAGTTCGGTGAGCAGTTCTTC
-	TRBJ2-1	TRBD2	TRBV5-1	CASSVIIAGGPDEQFF	TGCGCCAGCAGCGTTATAATAGCGGGAGGGCCAGATGAGCAGTTCTTC
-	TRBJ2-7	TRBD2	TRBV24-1	CATSDPGLVGSYEQYF	TGTGCCACCAGTGACCCCGGACTAGTGGGGAGCTACGAGCAGTACTTC
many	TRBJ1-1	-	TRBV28	CASSQWGDGSTEAFF	TGTGCCAGCAGCCAGTGGGGTGATGGAAGCACTGAAGCTTTCTTT
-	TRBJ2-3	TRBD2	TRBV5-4	CASSPTSGRGSNTDTKYF	TGTGCCAGCAGCCCAACTAGCGGGAGAGGTTCTAACACAGATACGAAGTATTTT
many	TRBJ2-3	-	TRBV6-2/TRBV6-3	CASTQRALVADTQYF	TGTGCCAGCACCCAACGAGCCCTAGTCGCAGATACGCAGTATTTT
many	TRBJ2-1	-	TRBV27	CASSLGGNYNEQFF	TGTGCCAGCAGTTTGGGCGGTAACTACAATGAGCAGTTCTTC
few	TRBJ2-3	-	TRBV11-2	CASSLGLRDTQYF	TGTGCCAGCAGCTTAGGGTTGAGAGATACGCAGTATTTT
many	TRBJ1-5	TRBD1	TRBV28	CATKVQGGSQPQHF	TGTGCCACTAAGGTTCAGGGGGGAAGCCAGCCCCAGCATTTT
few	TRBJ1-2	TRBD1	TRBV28	CASSFGEDRHGYTF	TGTGCCAGCAGTTTCGGGGAGGACAGGCATGGCTACACCTTC
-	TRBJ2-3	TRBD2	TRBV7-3	CASSLSLAGGTQYF	TGTGCCAGCAGCCTGTCCCTAGCGGGAGGAACGCAGTATTTT
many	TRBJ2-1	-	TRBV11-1	CASSLESGAYNEQFF	TGTGCCAGCAGCTTAGAAAGTGGAGCCTACAATGAGCAGTTCTTC
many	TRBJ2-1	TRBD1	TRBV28	CASRSGTGSSYNEQFF	TGTGCCAGCAGATCCGGGACAGGGAGCTCCTACAATGAGCAGTTCTTC
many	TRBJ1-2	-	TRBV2	CASRAGRYGYTF	TGTGCCAGCAGGGCAGGGCGCTATGGCTACACCTTC
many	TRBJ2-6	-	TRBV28	CASSLGGTGANVLTF	TGTGCCAGCAGTTTGGGGGGCACTGGGGCCAACGTCCTGACTTTC
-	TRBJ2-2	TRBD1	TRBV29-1	CSVFTGESNTGELFF	TGCAGCGTTTTCACAGGGGAATCGAACACCGGGGAGCTGTTTTTT
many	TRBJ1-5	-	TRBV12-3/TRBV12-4	CASRLRSSNQPQHF	TGTGCCAGCAGGCTGCGCAGCTCTAATCAGCCCCAGCATTTT
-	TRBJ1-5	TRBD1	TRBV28	CASRQGARQPQHF	TGTGCCAGCAGACAGGGGGCAAGACAGCCCCAGCATTTT
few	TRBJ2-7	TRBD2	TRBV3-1	CASSQDLWTSGNYEQYF	TGTGCCAGCAGCCAAGATCTTTGGACTAGCGGGAATTACGAGCAGTACTTC
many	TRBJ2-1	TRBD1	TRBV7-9	CASMTGGINEQFF	TGTGCCAGCATGACAGGGGGCATCAATGAGCAGTTCTTC
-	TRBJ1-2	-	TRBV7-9	CASSSDHGYTF	TGTGCCAGCAGCTCGGACCATGGCTACACCTTC
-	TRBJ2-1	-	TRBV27	CASSARAEQFF	TGTGCCAGCAGTGCCCGGGCTGAGCAGTTCTTC
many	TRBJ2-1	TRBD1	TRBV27	CASSRRDRVNEQFF	TGTGCCAGCAGTCGCCGGGACAGGGTAAATGAGCAGTTCTTC
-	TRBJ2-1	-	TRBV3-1	CASSPGWETVMGQFF	TGTGCCAGCAGCCCGGGTTGGGAGACGGTCATGGGTCAGTTCTTC
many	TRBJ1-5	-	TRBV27	CASSPRGAYQPQHF	TGTGCCAGCTCCCCTAGGGGCGCCTATCAGCCCCAGCATTTT